The 32 T cell receptor beta chains presented below share a single source sample, sequenced in a study of PD-L1 blockade in urothelial cancer. Method: immunoSEQ multiplex PCR; TCRdb's copy keeps in-frame clones and lacks some. The sample holds around 45,000 clones; more than 75% are singletons and the top ten take 11% to 15%. Specimen: PBMCs, collected around atezolizumab (anti-PD-L1) treatment. Receptors originate from a woman in her fifties or sixties with urothelial cancer.

On this clone itself: The sample contains more than one DNA sequence encoding this CDR3. The chain combines TRBV18 with TRBJ2-7; no clear D. Trimming stripped 2 bases from V and 4 bases from J, with 9 bases between. CDR1 is KGHSH and CDR2 is LQKENI in the germline V gene. CDR3 length: 13 amino acids. The CDR3 DNA follows: TGTGCCAGCTCACCAGGGCAGGATTACGAGCAGTACTTC. This sequence encodes CASSPGQDYEQYF.

This chain links TRBV6-4 with TRBJ2-3; TRBD1 is a possible D gene (6 bases). The germline V gene encodes CDR1 MRHNA and CDR2 SNTAGT. This CDR3 spans 14 amino acids. Trimming took 2 bases from V and 5 from J, leaving 11 bases between them. The CDR3 protein is CASSDGQGLDTQYF. CDR3 sequence (DNA): TGTGCCAGCAGTGACGGGCAGGGGTTAGATACGCAGTATTTT.

The chain links TRBV5-4 to TRBJ2-3; D remains ambiguous. Trimming took 0 bases from V and 1 from J, leaving 9 bases between them. This CDR3 region has 15 residues. Per the germline V gene, CDR1 is SGHNT and CDR2 is YYREEE (reference sequence). The CDR3 protein is CASSLGSVRTDTQYF. In DNA, the CDR3 is TGTGCCAGCAGCTTGGGCTCGGTCCGCACAGATACGCAGTATTTT.

The V gene is TRBV18, the J gene TRBJ1-5; TRBD1 is a possible D gene (5 bases). CDR1 is KGHSH and CDR2 is LQKENI in the germline V gene. Trimming pared 3 bases from V and 5 bases from J, leaving 8 bases between. This CDR3 is 13 amino acids long. The CDR3 reads CASSPQGDQPQHF. The CDR3 DNA reads TGTGCCAGCTCACCGCAGGGCGATCAGCCCCAGCATTTT.

The chain links TRBV6-5 to TRBJ2-3; TRBD2 agrees at 13 bases. Germline CDR1 is MNHEY and CDR2 is SVGAGI. The junction had 1 base not matched to a gene; V was cut back by 0 bases and J by 4 bases. The CDR3 sequence is 16 residues long. The CDR3 loop reads CASSYSTSGGADTQYF. In DNA form, the CDR3 reads TGTGCCAGCAGTTACTCTACTAGCGGGGGGGCAGATACGCAGTATTTT.

V gene TRBV5-1 combines with J gene TRBJ2-7; D uncertain. Trimming cost V 2 bases and J 3 bases, with 6 bases left between them. This CDR3 is built from 12 residues. Germline CDR1 is SGHRS and CDR2 is YFSETQ. In DNA, the CDR3 is TGCGCCAGCAGCTTCACCGGCTACGAGCAGTACTTC. This codes for CASSFTGYEQYF.

The V gene is TRBV18, the J gene TRBJ2-5; 7 nucleotides match TRBD1. Germline CDR1 KGHSH, CDR2 LQKENI. The CDR3 has 18 residues. With V trimmed by 6 bases and J by 4 bases, 20 bases remained unmatched. The CDR3 here is CASSLLGQGTVTLETQYF. The CDR3 DNA sequence: TGTGCCAGCTCCCTTTTGGGGCAAGGGACAGTGACTTTAGAGACCCAGTACTTC.

This clone has only a few counts. The V gene is TRBV28, the J gene TRBJ2-7, with TRBD2 matching 11 bases. The germline gives CDR1 MDHEN, CDR2 SYDVKM. The CDR3 has 16 residues. Trimming at V came to 2 bases and at J to 4 bases, leaving 7 bases not matched to a gene. This CDR3 reads CASSLPTSGRGYEQYF. The CDR3 DNA reads as TGTGCCAGCAGTTTACCTACTAGCGGGAGAGGGTACGAGCAGTACTTC. Variable domain in full (rest from reference TRBV28 and TRBJ2-7): DVKVTQSSRYLVKRTGEKVFLECVQDMDHENMFWYRQDPGLGLRLIYFSYDVKMKEKGDIPEGYSVSREKKERFSLILESASTNQTSMYLCASSLPTSGRGYEQYFGPGTRLTVT.

The J gene is TRBJ2-3, the V gene TRBV6-5; 10 nucleotides match TRBD2. The CDR3 spans 14 residues. Germline-derived CDR1 and CDR2 are MNHEY and SVGAGI. J gave up 1 base and V 7 bases, and 2 bases lay outside the gene matches. CDR3 in DNA: TGTGCCAGCACCGGACTAGCGGGCACAGATACGCAGTATTTT. Amino acid sequence: CASTGLAGTDTQYF.

The rearrangement links TRBV7-9 to TRBJ1-2; 7 bases align to TRBD1. The CDR3 contains 16 residues. Per the germline V gene, CDR1 is SEHNR and CDR2 is FQNEAQ (reference sequence). V was clipped by 5 bases and J by 6 bases; unmatched bases: 15. The CDR3: CASSIGGQYGSDGYTF. CDR3 in DNA: TGTGCCAGCAGCATTGGGGGACAGTACGGTTCAGATGGCTACACCTTC.

This clone has more than one count but fewer than ten. V and J are TRBV27 and TRBJ1-3; D perhaps matches TRBD1 (6 bases). The CDR3 extends over 16 amino acids. CDR1 MNHEY and CDR2 SMNVEV come from the germline V gene (reference sequence). The V end was cut by 1 base, the J end by 2 bases, with 12 bases between. The CDR3 region is CASSLFPGAPGNTIYF. The CDR3 region has the DNA TGTGCCAGCAGTTTATTTCCAGGGGCTCCTGGAAACACCATATATTTT.

In regard to this clone: Relative to the germline gene, one junction end is altered; a read error may explain this. The V and J genes are TRBV5-1 and TRBJ1-1; D is uncertain. The CDR3 is 13 amino acids. Germline assignment: CDR1 SGHRS and CDR2 YFSETQ. CDR3 loop: CASSFSANAEAFF. For the CDR3, the DNA is TGCGCCAGCAGCTTTTCAGCGAACGCTGAAGCTTTCTTT.

This clone showed up just once. The CDR3 DNA reads as TGCGCCAGCAGCTTTACCCGAGGGTACGAGCAGTACTTC. Translating it yields CASSFTRGYEQYF. V is TRBV5-1 and J is TRBJ2-7; weak D call: TRBD2 (5 bases). Germline V CDR1 and CDR2: SGHRS, YFSETQ. The ends were cut back, 2 bases at V and 4 bases at J, with 10 bases in the middle. The CDR3 spans 13 residues.

This chain uses TRBV29-1 with TRBJ2-3; D remains ambiguous. The CDR3 length is 15 residues. V lost 3 bases to trimming and J lost 2 bases, with 15 bases between them. Per germline, CDR1 SQVTM and CDR2 ANQGSEA. The CDR3 sequence: CSVEKQTLNTDTQYF. The CDR3 coding sequence is TGCAGCGTTGAGAAACAGACCCTAAACACAGATACGCAGTATTTT.

The chain joins TRBV5-1 to TRBJ1-1; D is undetermined. Trimming left V 0 bases short and J 1 base short, with 10 bases between. The CDR3 contains 15 residues. CDR1 and CDR2 from the germline V gene are SGHRS and YFSETQ. The CDR3 DNA reads TGCGCCAGCAGCTTGGAATCGAGACAGAACACTGAAGCTTTCTTT. Protein sequence: CASSLESRQNTEAFF.

V usage is TRBV18 and J usage is TRBJ1-6; D is ambiguous. The V gene's germline CDR1 is KGHSH and CDR2 LQKENI. V lost 3 bases and J lost 2, with 11 bases in between. The CDR3 has 16 amino acids. The CDR3 DNA is TGTGCCAGCTCACCGCGCTCGACTACCTATAATTCACCCCTCCACTTT. It specifies CASSPRSTTYNSPLHF.

This clone turned up a few times. The chain carries TRBV6-6 and TRBJ2-7; 7 bases agree with TRBD1. The CDR3 is made up of 14 amino acids. CDR1 is MNHNY, CDR2 SVGAGI, per germline (reference sequence). Losses at the gene ends were 0 bases for V and 3 bases for J; bases not matched to a gene: 2. CDR3 protein: CASSYSTGNYEQYF. DNA for the CDR3: TGTGCCAGCAGTTACTCGACAGGGAACTACGAGCAGTACTTC.

V gene TRBV9 combines with J gene TRBJ2-1; TRBD2 matches at 10 bases. J lost 4 bases, V lost 3 bases, and 7 bases had no gene match. In germline, CDR1 is SGDLS, CDR2 YYNGEE. The CDR3 contains 16 residues. This chain's CDR3 is CASSALAGVGYNEQFF. CDR3 nucleotide sequence: TGTGCCAGCAGCGCGCTAGCGGGAGTGGGGTACAATGAGCAGTTCTTC.

The chain is built from TRBV5-1 and TRBJ2-7, with D uncertain. Germline CDR1 is SGHRS and CDR2 is YFSETQ. The CDR3 loop spans 15 amino acids. Trimming left V 4 bases short and J 2 bases short, with 16 bases between. The chain's CDR3 is CASSLHLAGPYEQYF. As DNA, the CDR3 is TGCGCCAGCAGCCTCCACCTGGCAGGCCCCTACGAGCAGTACTTC.

This clone was seen only once. The chain carries TRBV9 and TRBJ2-7, with D unclear. The CDR3 consists of 14 residues. Trimming shortened V by 0 bases and J by 7 bases, and 14 bases separated the two germline ends. From germline, CDR1 is SGDLS and CDR2 YYNGEE. CDR3 residues: CASSVGQASWEQYF. The CDR3 DNA follows: TGTGCCAGCAGCGTAGGGCAGGCCTCTTGGGAGCAGTACTTC.

CDR3 DNA sequence: TGCAGCGTTGAAGTGACTAGAGCCTACAATGAGCAGTTCTTC. It is translated as CSVEVTRAYNEQFF. This chain links TRBV29-1 with TRBJ2-1; tentative D call: TRBD2 (6 bases). The CDR3 runs to 14 residues. CDR1 and CDR2 from the germline V gene are SQVTM and ANQGSEA. V lost 1 base to trimming and J lost 2 bases, with 9 bases between them.

This chain links TRBV5-8 with TRBJ1-1; D gene ambiguous. CDR3 length equals 13 residues. Deletions cut 0 bases from V and 2 bases from J, with 5 bases between. Germline V lookup: CDR1 SGHTS, CDR2 YDEGEE. This CDR3 is CASSLGRNTEAFF. The CDR3 DNA follows: TGTGCCAGCAGCTTGGGTAGAAACACTGAAGCTTTCTTT.

J is TRBJ1-2 and V is TRBV10-3; 11 nucleotides agree with TRBD1. With 5 bases clipped from V and 1 base from J, the junction kept 6 bases outside the gene matches. The CDR3 is made up of 16 amino acids. Per germline, CDR1 ENHRY and CDR2 SYGVKD. The CDR3 here is CAISPTGTGGNYGYTF. As DNA, the CDR3 is TGTGCCATCAGTCCAACCGGGACAGGGGGTAACTATGGCTACACCTTC.

In this sample, this clone turned up once. This chain uses TRBV29-1 with TRBJ2-1, with D perhaps matching TRBD2 (7 bases). This CDR3 comprises 15 residues. The ends were cut back, 5 bases at V and 3 bases at J, with 17 bases in the middle. CDR1 and CDR2 (germline): SQVTM, ANQGSEA. CDR3 in DNA: TGCAGCGTTTTCCCTTCCGGGGGGCACTACAATGAGCAGTTCTTC. Translated: CSVFPSGGHYNEQFF.

The V and J genes are TRBV7-8 and TRBJ1-5; D unclear. This CDR3 contains 13 residues. The germline CDR1 and CDR2 sequences are SGHVS and FQNEAQ. The ends were cut back, 5 bases at V and 4 bases at J, with 9 bases in the middle. The CDR3 here is CASSPAENQPQHF. The CDR3 DNA sequence: TGTGCCAGCAGCCCGGCGGAGAATCAGCCCCAGCATTTT.

V is TRBV18 and J is TRBJ2-1; TRBD2 aligns across 7 bases. Germline V gives CDR1 KGHSH, CDR2 LQKENI. The V gene end was trimmed by 4 bases and the J gene end by 5 bases; junction bases not matched to a gene: 11. The CDR3 totals 16 residues. CDR3 loop: CASSLRASGPNNEQFF. Written as DNA, the CDR3 is TGTGCCAGCTCACTCAGGGCTAGCGGCCCGAACAATGAGCAGTTCTTC.

The chain combines TRBV25-1 with TRBJ1-1, with TRBD1 as a possible D gene (6 bases). V dropped 0 bases and J dropped 3 bases, with 20 bases sitting between them. Per germline, CDR1 MGHDK and CDR2 SYGVNS. CDR3 length: 18 residues. DNA of the CDR3: TGTGCCAGCAGTGAATATAACCCCGAGAAGGGGGTGGACACTGAAGCTTTCTTT. Protein sequence: CASSEYNPEKGVDTEAFF.

This clone was observed a single time. The genes are TRBV5-4 and TRBJ2-1; 8 bases are shared with TRBD2. V lost 2 bases to trimming and J lost 2 bases; unmatched junction nucleotides: 6. CDR3 length equals 16 residues. Germline CDR1 and CDR2: SGHNT and YYREEE (reference sequence). The CDR3 DNA reads as TGTGCCAGCAGCTTCTTTTCGGGGGGGCCCTACAATGAGCAGTTCTTC. Translated: CASSFFSGGPYNEQFF. The complete variable domain, with remaining parts taken from reference TRBV5-4 and TRBJ2-1, reads ETGVTQSPTHLIKTRGQQVTLRCSSQSGHNTVSWYQQALGQGPQFIFQYYREEENGRGNFPPRFSGLQFPNYSSELNVNALELDDSALYLCASSFFSGGPYNEQFFGPGTRLTVL.

The chain employs TRBV25-1 and TRBJ1-4; possible D gene TRBD1, 5 bases. The V end was cut by 6 bases, the J end by 8 bases, with 16 bases between. The length of the CDR3 is 14 residues. Germline V gives CDR1 MGHDK, CDR2 SYGVNS. CDR3 in amino acids: CASSGVGVQEKLFF. In nucleotides, the CDR3 is TGTGCCAGCAGCGGAGTAGGGGTACAGGAAAAACTGTTTTTT.

In nucleotides, the CDR3 is TGTGCCAGCAGCTTAAGGGCGCGGACTGAGTCCAATGAGCAGTTCTTC. Translated: CASSLRARTESNEQFF. The chain combines TRBV7-9 with TRBJ2-1, with a tentative D call TRBD2 (5 bases). Germline V CDR1 and CDR2: SEHNR, FQNEAQ (reference sequence). This CDR3 region has 16 residues. The ends were cut back, 2 bases at V and 6 bases at J, with 17 bases in the middle.

This CDR3 reads CASRAGLAGGIDEQFF. As DNA, the CDR3 is TGTGCCAGCAGGGCGGGCCTAGCGGGGGGCATTGATGAGCAGTTCTTC. The chain employs TRBV2 and TRBJ2-1; 11 nucleotides agree with TRBD2. This CDR3 is built from 16 residues. Unmatched junction bases numbered 12, after V lost 6 bases and J lost 8 bases. Germline CDR1 reads SNHLY; CDR2 reads FYNNEI.

This chain joins TRBV9 and TRBJ2-7, with 7 bases that match TRBD2. Trimming at V came to 0 bases and at J to 0 bases, leaving 3 bases not matched to a gene. The CDR3 totals 15 residues. In germline, CDR1 is SGDLS, CDR2 YYNGEE. CDR3 sequence: CASSVAGGSSYEQYF. The CDR3 DNA is TGTGCCAGCAGCGTAGCGGGGGGAAGCTCCTACGAGCAGTACTTC. The whole variable domain, filled in from reference TRBV9 and TRBJ2-7, reads DSGVTQTPKHLITATGQRVTLRCSPRSGDLSVYWYQQSLDQGLQFLIQYYNGEERAKGNILERFSAQQFPDLHSELNLSSLELGDSALYFCASSVAGGSSYEQYFGPGTRLTVT.